What follows are 2 T cell receptor beta chains derived from one specimen sequenced in a study of CD8 T cells in Susac syndrome (dated by TCRdb to the late 2010s). The protocol used for the library was the immunoSEQ multiplex PCR assay. RNA was extracted with the RNeasy kit and roughly 0.5 to 1 ug was reverse transcribed using random hexamers. TCRdb itself trimmed the public reads at Q25 with fastp, ran MiXCR and retained productive beta chains. Each record represents a unique CDR3 protein, reported with the most common genes and DNA among its rows. For this sample the table gives about 170,000 distinct CDR3 sequences, of which around 95% were detected only once. The ten largest make up 0.095% to 0.15% of the sample. Input material: CD4+ T cells from PBMCs. The receptors here all came from a human donor with Susac syndrome.

This clonotype has a handful of counts. The chain is built from TRBV7-2 and TRBJ1-6; D unclear. The V gene lost 1 base and the J gene lost 6 bases, with 13 bases spanning the gap. CDR1 SGHTA and CDR2 FQGNSA come from the germline V gene. This CDR3 contains 16 residues. The CDR3 region is CASSLVSPRVNSPLHF. The DNA for the CDR3 is TGTGCCAGCAGCTTAGTCTCGCCGCGGGTTAATTCACCCCTCCACTTT. The entire variable domain, with the rest obtained from reference TRBV7-2 and TRBJ1-6, is as follows: GAGVSQSPSNKVTEKGKDVELRCDPISGHTALYWYRQSLGQGLEFLIYFQGNSAPDKSGLPSDRFSAERTGGSVSTLTIQRTQQEDSAVYLCASSLVSPRVNSPLHFGNGTRLTVT.

This clonotype was observed once. The chain combines TRBV29-1 with TRBJ1-1; D is unresolved. This CDR3 region has 12 residues. Germline loops: CDR1 SQVTM, CDR2 ANQGSEA. Trimming removed 6 bases at V and 0 bases at J, with 8 bases between. DNA for the CDR3: TGCAGCGTCGACGGTTTGAACACTGAAGCTTTCTTT. It is translated as CSVDGLNTEAFF.